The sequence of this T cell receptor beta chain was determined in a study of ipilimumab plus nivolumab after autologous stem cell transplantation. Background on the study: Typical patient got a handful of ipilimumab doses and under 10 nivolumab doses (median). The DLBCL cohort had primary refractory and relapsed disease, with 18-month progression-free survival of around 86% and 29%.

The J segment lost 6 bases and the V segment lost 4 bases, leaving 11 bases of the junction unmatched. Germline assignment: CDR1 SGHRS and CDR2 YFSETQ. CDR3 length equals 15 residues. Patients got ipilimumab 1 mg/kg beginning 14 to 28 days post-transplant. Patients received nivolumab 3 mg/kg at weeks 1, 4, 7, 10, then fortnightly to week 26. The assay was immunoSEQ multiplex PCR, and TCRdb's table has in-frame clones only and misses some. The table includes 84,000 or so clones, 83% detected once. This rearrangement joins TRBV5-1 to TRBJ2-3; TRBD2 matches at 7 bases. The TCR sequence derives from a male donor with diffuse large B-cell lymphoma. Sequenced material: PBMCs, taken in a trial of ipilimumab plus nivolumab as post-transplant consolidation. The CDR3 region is CASSHSGARMDTQYF. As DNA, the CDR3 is TGCGCCAGCAGCCACAGCGGGGCCCGCATGGATACGCAGTATTTT.